One sample yielded the 3 T cell receptor beta chains listed below, sequenced in a study of blood T cells in healthy people across ages. Sample-barcoded 5' priming and a J-beta primer mix drove a second PCR of roughly 7 to 11 cycles. TCRdb reprocessed the 5' RACE reads via MiXCR and lists one record per CDR3 protein. The profile shows roughly 680,000 distinct CDR3 sequences, roughly 21% of them singletons. Sequenced sample: blood. The receptors shown here come from a man aged 70 or older in good health.

CDR3 residues: CATSESGTVRSEQFF. The CDR3 DNA reads TGTGCCACCAGTGAGTCCGGGACAGTAAGAAGTGAGCAGTTCTTC. The J gene is TRBJ2-1, the V gene TRBV24-1; 7 bases are shared with TRBD1. The junction had 11 bases not matched to a gene; V was cut back by 4 bases and J by 9 bases. Germline V gives CDR1 KGHDR, CDR2 SFDVKD. This CDR3 is built from 15 residues.

V and J are TRBV12-3 or TRBV12-4 and TRBJ1-2; the D gene is possibly TRBD1 (6 bases). Trimming left V 5 bases short and J 4 bases short, with 14 bases between. CDR3 length: 14 amino acids. The CDR3 is CASSPQGRLYGYTF. The DNA for the CDR3 is TGTGCCAGCAGTCCACAGGGCCGACTCTATGGCTACACCTTC.

This chain joins TRBV29-1 and TRBJ2-1; possible D gene TRBD2, 6 bases. CDR3 length: 14 amino acids. Germline CDR1 and CDR2: SQVTM and ANQGSEA. V was shortened by 4 bases and J by 0 bases, with 10 bases between the two germline ends. CDR3 residues: CSVGLASSYNEQFF. The CDR3 DNA reads as TGCAGCGTTGGCCTAGCGAGCTCCTACAATGAGCAGTTCTTC.